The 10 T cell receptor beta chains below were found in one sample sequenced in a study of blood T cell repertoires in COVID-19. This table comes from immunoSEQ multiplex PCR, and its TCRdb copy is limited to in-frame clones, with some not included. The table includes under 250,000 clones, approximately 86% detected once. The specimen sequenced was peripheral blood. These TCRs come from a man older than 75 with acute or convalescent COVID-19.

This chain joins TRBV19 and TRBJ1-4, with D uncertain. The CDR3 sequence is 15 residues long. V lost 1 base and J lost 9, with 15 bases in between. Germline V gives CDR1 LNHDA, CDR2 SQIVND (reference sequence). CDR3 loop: CASSIVAGTSQKLFF. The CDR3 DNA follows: TGTGCCAGTAGTATAGTTGCAGGAACCAGTCAAAAACTGTTTTTT.

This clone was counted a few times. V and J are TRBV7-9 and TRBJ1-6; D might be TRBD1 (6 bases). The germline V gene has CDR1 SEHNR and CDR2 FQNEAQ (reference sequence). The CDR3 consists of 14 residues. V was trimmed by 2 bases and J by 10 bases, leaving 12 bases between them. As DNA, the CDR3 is TGTGCCAGCAGCTTACACAGGGATGGATCACCCCTCCACTTT. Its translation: CASSLHRDGSPLHF.

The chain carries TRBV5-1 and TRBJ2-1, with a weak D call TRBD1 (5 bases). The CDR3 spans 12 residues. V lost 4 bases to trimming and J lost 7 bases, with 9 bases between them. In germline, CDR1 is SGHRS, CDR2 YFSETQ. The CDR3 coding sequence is TGCGCCAGCAGCCTAGGGGTGAATGAGCAGTTCTTC. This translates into CASSLGVNEQFF.

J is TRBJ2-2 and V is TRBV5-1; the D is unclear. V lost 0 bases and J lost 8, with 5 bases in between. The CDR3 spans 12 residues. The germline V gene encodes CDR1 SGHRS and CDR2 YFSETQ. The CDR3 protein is CASSLDWGELFF. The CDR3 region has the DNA TGCGCCAGCAGCTTGGACTGGGGGGAGCTGTTTTTT.

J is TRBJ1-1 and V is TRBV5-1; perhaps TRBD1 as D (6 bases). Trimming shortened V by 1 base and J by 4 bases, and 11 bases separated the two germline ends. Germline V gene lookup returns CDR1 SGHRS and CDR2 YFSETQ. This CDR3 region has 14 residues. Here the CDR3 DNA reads TGCGCCAGCAGCTTGCGGCAAGGGGGCACTGAAGCTTTCTTT. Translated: CASSLRQGGTEAFF.

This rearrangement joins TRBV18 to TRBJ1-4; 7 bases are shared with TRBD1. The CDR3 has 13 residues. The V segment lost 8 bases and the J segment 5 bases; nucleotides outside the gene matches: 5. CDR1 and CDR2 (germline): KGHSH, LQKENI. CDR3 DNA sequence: TGTGCCAGCCGACAGGGCTTGAATGAAAAACTGTTTTTT. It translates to CASRQGLNEKLFF. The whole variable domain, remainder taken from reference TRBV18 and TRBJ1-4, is NAGVMQNPRHLVRRRGQEARLRCSPMKGHSHVYWYRQLPEEGLKFMVYLQKENIIDESGMPKERFSAEFPKEGPSILRIQQVVRGDSAAYFCASRQGLNEKLFFGSGTQLSVL.

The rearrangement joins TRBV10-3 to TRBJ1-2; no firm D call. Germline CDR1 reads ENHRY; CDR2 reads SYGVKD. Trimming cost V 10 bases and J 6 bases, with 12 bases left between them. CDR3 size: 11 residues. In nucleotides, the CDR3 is TGTGCCACCGCGGAGGGAGATGGCTACACCTTC. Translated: CATAEGDGYTF.

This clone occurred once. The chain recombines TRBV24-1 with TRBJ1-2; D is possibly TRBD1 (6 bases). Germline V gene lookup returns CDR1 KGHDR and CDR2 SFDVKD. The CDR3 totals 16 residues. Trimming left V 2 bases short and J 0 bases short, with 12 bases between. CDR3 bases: TGTGCCACCAGTGATTCTGGGGACAAGGCTAACTATGGCTACACCTTC. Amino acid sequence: CATSDSGDKANYGYTF.

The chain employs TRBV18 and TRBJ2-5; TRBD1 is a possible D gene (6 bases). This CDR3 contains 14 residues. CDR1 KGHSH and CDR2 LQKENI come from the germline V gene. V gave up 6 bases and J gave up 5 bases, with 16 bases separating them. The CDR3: CASSLSTGLETQYF. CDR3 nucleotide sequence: TGTGCCAGCTCTTTGTCTACAGGGTTGGAGACCCAGTACTTC. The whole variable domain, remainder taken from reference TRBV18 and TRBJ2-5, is NAGVMQNPRHLVRRRGQEARLRCSPMKGHSHVYWYRQLPEEGLKFMVYLQKENIIDESGMPKERFSAEFPKEGPSILRIQQVVRGDSAAYFCASSLSTGLETQYFGPGTRLLVL.

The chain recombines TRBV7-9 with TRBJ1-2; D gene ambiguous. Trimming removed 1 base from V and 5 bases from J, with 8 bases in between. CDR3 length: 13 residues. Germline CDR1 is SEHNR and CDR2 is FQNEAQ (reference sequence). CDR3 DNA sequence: TGTGCCAGCAGCTTAGACCACGGTTATGGCTACACCTTC. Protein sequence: CASSLDHGYGYTF.